A single sample gave rise to the 9 T cell receptor beta chains below, sequenced in a study of tumor-infiltrating lymphocytes in primary liver carcinoma. cDNA specific to TCR beta was made from 500 to 650 ng of total RNA, with a constant-region primer employed for priming. ARM-PCR was slightly modified, and three nested multiplex PCR rounds with it gave rise to the TCR beta libraries. TRBV1-TRBV30 forward primers paired with a C-beta reverse primer drove the first two PCR rounds, around 10 cycles each. TCRdb passed the multiplex PCR reads through MiXCR, listing each CDR3 protein once. The sample shows more than 45,000 distinct CDR3 sequences, approximately 80% of them seen only once. The roughly 19-32 mg bulk tissue piece was not sorted before simultaneous RNA and DNA extraction. Sequencing was performed on liver tumor tissue from sampling region 5. The subset here: tumor region T5, tumor centre. These receptors came from a man aged 35 to 55 with primary liver carcinoma and hepatitis B virus infection.

As for this clonotype: No conserved phenylalanine or tryptophan ends this CDR3, so it is likely a read error. The limits of the CDR3 on the DNA are not certain, so only TCRdb's listed CDR3 is given. The V and J genes are TRBV7-9 and TRBJ2-3. Germline CDR1 is SEHNR and CDR2 is FQNEAQ (reference sequence). Inclusive of both ends, the CDR3 amounts to 13 amino acids. CDR3 residues: CVSSLAHTDTPYI.

The chain uses TRBV5-4 and TRBJ2-5; 10 positions agree with TRBD2. V gave up 7 bases and J gave up 9 bases; unmatched junction bases: 21. Germline V lookup: CDR1 SGHNT, CDR2 YYREEE (reference sequence). This CDR3 is built from 17 residues. The CDR3 region has the DNA TGTGCCAGCGGTACCACTAGCGGGAAAACTAAAGGGAGACCCCAGTACTTC. Encoded protein: CASGTTSGKTKGRPQYF.

This clonotype has only one observation. This CDR3 fails to terminate in the conserved phenylalanine or tryptophan, so it likely reflects a read error. The DNA is omitted, as the CDR3 cannot be located on it reliably, and the CDR3 follows TCRdb's listing. V gene TRBV4-2 combines with J gene TRBJ1-4. The CDR3 has 13 residues if both end residues are counted. Germline V CDR1 and CDR2: LGHNA, YNFKEQ. This CDR3 reads CASSQPYREKMFL.

At least ten counts were recorded for this clonotype. One junction end does not reproduce the germline sequence, and a read error may be involved. The chain carries TRBV11-2 and TRBJ2-7; D not resolved. Germline CDR1 is SGHAT and CDR2 is FQNNGV. This CDR3 is built from 16 residues. CDR3 bases: TGTCCCAGCAGCTCTCCTGCCAGGACCCTCAGCTACGAGCAGTACTTC. This encodes CPSSSPARTLSYEQYF.

The sample holds one count of this clonotype. The V and J genes are TRBV28 and TRBJ2-1; unclear D gene. The CDR3 totals 15 residues. Germline assignment: CDR1 MDHEN and CDR2 SYDVKM. The V gene lost 4 bases and the J gene lost 8 bases, with 18 bases spanning the gap. Here the CDR3 reads CASSSSRMGKHEQFF. For the CDR3, the DNA is TGTGCCAGCAGTTCCTCTAGGATGGGAAAGCATGAGCAGTTCTTC.

This sequence joins TRBV11-2 and TRBJ2-1; 9 bases line up with TRBD1. V gave up 5 bases and J gave up 6 bases; unmatched junction bases: 8. CDR3 size: 15 residues. The germline gives CDR1 SGHAT, CDR2 FQNNGV. In DNA form, the CDR3 reads TGTGCCAGCAGCACTCAGGGACAGGGTTTCAATGAGCAGTTCTTC. This gives the protein CASSTQGQGFNEQFF.

For this clonotype: The junction and the germline gene differ at one end; a read error may be behind it. This sequence joins TRBV11-1 and TRBJ1-1, with D possibly TRBD1 on 5 matching bases. Germline CDR1 reads SGHAT; CDR2 reads FQDESV (reference sequence). The CDR3 sequence is 15 residues long. The CDR3 is CASSWSAGGSTEAFF. As DNA, the CDR3 is TGTGCCAGTAGCTGGTCGGCCGGGGGGAGCACTGAAGCTTTCTTT.

This clonotype was counted only a few times. This likely comes from a read error, as the CDR3 has no conserved phenylalanine or tryptophan at its end. The chain joins TRBV29-1 to TRBJ2-5; 8 bases line up with TRBD2. V was pared by 4 bases and J by 5 bases, with 12 bases of the junction left unmatched. The length of the CDR3 is 15 residues. CDR1 is SQVTM, CDR2 ANQGSEA, per germline. This CDR3 is CSVGGTSGSRETQYS. CDR3 nucleotide sequence: TGCAGCGTTGGTGGGACTAGTGGGAGTAGGGAGACCCAGTACTCC.

For this clonotype: At one end the junction does not follow the germline gene, possibly because of a read error. This chain links TRBV28 with TRBJ1-2, with unresolved D. Per the germline V gene, CDR1 is MDHEN and CDR2 is SYDVKM. The CDR3 covers 13 residues. The CDR3 sequence: CSSSLMGNYGYTF. As DNA, the CDR3 is TGCTCCAGCAGTTTGATGGGAAACTATGGCTACACCTTC.